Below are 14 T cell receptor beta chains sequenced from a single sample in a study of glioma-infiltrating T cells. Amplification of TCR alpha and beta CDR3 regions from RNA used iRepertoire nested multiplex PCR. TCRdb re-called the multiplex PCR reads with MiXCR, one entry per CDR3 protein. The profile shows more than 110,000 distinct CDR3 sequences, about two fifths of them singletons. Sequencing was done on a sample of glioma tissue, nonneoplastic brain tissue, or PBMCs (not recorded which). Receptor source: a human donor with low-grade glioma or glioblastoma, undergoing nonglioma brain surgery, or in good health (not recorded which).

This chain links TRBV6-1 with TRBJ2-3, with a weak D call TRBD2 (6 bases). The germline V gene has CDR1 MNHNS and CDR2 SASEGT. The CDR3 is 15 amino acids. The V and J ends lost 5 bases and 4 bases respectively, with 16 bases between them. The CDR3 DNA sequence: TGTGCCAGCAGTAGTAGCGGACGTACGGCAGATACGCAGTATTTT. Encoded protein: CASSSSGRTADTQYF.

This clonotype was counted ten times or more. CDR3 in DNA: TGCAGTGCTGTGACTAGCGCGGGGAATGAGCAGTTCTTC. This gives the protein CSAVTSAGNEQFF. V is TRBV20-1 and J is TRBJ2-1; TRBD2 aligns across 8 bases. CDR3 length: 13 residues. V gave up 5 bases and J gave up 7 bases; unmatched junction bases: 7. Looked up from germline, CDR1 is DFQATT and CDR2 is SNEGSKA (reference sequence).

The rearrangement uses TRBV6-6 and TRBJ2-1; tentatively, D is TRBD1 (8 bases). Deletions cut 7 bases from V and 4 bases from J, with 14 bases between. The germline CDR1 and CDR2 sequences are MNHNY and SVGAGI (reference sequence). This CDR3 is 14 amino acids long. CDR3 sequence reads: CASTGGQEYNEQFF. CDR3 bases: TGTGCCAGCACGGGGGGACAGGAGTACAATGAGCAGTTCTTC.

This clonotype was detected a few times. The CDR3 region has the DNA TGTGCCAGCAGTGAGGGCGGTACTCCCGGAAACACCATATATTTT. It specifies CASSEGGTPGNTIYF. The chain has TRBV6-1 and TRBJ1-3; D remains unclear. CDR3 length: 15 residues. Germline V gives CDR1 MNHNS, CDR2 SASEGT. Trimming took 3 bases from V and 4 from J, leaving 13 bases between them.

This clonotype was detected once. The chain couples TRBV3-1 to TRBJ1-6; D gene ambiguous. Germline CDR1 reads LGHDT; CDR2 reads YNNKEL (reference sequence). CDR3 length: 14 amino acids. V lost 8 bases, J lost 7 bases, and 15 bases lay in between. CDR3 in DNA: TGTGCCAGCTCACCGAAGGATGACAATTCACCCCTCCACTTT. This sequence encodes CASSPKDDNSPLHF. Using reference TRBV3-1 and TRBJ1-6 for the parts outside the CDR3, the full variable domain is DTAVSQTPKYLVTQMGNDKSIKCEQNLGHDTMYWYKQDSKKFLKIMFSYNNKELIINETVPNRFSPKSPDKAHLNLHINSLELGDSAVYFCASSPKDDNSPLHFGNGTRLTVT.

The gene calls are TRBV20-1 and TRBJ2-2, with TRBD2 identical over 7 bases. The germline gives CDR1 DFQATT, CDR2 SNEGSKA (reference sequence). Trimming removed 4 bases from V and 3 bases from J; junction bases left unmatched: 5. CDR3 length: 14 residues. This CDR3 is CSAKREGDTGELFF. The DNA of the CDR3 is TGCAGTGCTAAGCGGGAAGGAGACACCGGGGAGCTGTTTTTT.

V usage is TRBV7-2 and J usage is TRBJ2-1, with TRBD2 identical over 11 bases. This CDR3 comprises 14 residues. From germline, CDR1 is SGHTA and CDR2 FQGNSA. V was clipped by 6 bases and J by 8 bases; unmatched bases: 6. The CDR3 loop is CASSLAGGIHEQFF. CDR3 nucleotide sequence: TGTGCCAGCAGTCTAGCGGGAGGTATCCATGAGCAGTTCTTC.

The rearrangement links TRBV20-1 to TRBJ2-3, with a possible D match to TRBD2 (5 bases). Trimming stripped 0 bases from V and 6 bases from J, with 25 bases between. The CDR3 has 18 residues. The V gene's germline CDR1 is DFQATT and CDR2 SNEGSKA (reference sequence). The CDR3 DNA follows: TGCAGTGCTAGAGATCTTGTCCCGAGCGCCGGGATAGTGGATACGCAGTATTTT. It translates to CSARDLVPSAGIVDTQYF.

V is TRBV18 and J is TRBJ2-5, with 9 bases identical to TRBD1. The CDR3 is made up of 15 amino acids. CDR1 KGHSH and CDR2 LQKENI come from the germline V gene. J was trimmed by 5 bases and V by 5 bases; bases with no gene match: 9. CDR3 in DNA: TGTGCCAGCTCAGCCCCGGGACAGGGCTGGGAGACCCAGTACTTC. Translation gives CASSAPGQGWETQYF.

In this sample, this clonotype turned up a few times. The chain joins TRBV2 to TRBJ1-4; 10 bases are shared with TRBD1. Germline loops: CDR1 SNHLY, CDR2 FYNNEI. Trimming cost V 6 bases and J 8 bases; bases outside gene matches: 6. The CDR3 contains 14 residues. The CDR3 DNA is TGTGCCAGCAGAATGGACAGGGGGAGGGAAAAACTGTTTTTT. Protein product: CASRMDRGREKLFF.

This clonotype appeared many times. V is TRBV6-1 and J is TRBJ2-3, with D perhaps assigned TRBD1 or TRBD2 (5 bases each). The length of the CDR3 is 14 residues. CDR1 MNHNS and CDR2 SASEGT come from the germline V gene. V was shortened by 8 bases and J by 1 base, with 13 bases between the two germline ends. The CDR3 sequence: CASSYGDRTDTQYF. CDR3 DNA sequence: TGTGCCAGCTCGTACGGGGACCGCACAGATACGCAGTATTTT.

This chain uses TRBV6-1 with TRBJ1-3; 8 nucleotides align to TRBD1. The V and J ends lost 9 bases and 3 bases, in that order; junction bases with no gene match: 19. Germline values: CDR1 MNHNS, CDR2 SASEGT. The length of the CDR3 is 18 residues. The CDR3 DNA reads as TGTGCCAGTTTTTCCTCCTCCGGGACAGGTTCCCTTGGAAACACCATATATTTT. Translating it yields CASFSSSGTGSLGNTIYF.

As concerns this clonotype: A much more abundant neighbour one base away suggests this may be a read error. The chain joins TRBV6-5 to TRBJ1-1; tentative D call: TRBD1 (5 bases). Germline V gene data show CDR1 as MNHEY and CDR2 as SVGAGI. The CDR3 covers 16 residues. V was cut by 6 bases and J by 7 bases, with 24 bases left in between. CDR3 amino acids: CASRYPGTGIGNEAFF. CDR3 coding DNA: TGTGCCAGCAGATACCCCGGGACGGGGATAGGCAATGAAGCTTTCTTT.

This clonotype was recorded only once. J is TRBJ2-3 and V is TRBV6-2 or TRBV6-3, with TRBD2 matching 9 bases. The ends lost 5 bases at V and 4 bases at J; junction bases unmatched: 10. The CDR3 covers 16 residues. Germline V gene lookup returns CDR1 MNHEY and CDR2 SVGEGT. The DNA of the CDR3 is TGTGCCAGCAGTCCTGGACTAGCGTGGGGGGCAGATACGCAGTATTTT. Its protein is CASSPGLAWGADTQYF.